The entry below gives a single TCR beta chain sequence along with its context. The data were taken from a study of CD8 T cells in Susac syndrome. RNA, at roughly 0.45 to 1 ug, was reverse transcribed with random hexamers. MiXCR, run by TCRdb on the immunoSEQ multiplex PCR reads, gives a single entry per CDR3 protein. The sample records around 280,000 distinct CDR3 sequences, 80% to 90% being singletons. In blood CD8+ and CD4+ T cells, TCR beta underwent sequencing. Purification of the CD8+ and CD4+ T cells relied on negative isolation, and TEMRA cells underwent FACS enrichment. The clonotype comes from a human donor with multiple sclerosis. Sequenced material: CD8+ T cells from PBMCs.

For the CDR3, the DNA is TGTGCCAGCAGTTTCAGGGGACTTAATGAGCAGTTCTTC. It translates to CASSFRGLNEQFF. The chain has TRBV7-9 and TRBJ2-1; D possibly uses TRBD1 or TRBD2 (6 bases each). CDR1 and CDR2 from the germline V gene are SEHNR and FQNEAQ (reference sequence). The CDR3 extends over 13 amino acids. With 6 bases removed from V and 7 bases from J, the gap between germline ends came to 13 bases.